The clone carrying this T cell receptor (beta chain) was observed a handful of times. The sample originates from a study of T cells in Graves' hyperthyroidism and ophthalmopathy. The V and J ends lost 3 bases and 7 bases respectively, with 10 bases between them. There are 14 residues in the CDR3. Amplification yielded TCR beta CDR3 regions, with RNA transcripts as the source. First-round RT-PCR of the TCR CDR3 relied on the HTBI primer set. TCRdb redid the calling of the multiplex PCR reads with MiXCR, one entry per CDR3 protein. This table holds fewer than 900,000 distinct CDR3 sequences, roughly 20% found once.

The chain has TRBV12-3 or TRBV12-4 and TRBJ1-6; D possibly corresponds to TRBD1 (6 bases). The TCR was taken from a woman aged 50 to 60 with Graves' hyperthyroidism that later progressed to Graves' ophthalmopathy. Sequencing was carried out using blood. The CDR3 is CASSLDSRNSPLHF. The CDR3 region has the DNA TGTGCCAGCAGTTTGGACAGCAGGAATTCACCCCTCCACTTT.